This passage covers 16 T cell receptor beta chains from one sample sequenced in a study of control samples from healthy donors and cancer patients. TCRdb's copy holds only in-frame clones and misses some; the assay was immunoSEQ multiplex PCR. The sample consists of 180,000 or so clones, about nine tenths of them appearing once. The sequenced sample consisted of blood. The receptors shown here come from a young woman in good health.

This chain connects TRBV5-5 to TRBJ1-2, with 8 bases lining up with TRBD1. The CDR3 is made up of 13 amino acids. Germline assignment: CDR1 SGHKS and CDR2 YYEKEE (reference sequence). V dropped 3 bases and J dropped 5; count of bases not matched to a gene: 3. In nucleotides, the CDR3 is TGTGCCAGCAGCTCGACAGGGGTTTATGGCTACACCTTC. Protein sequence: CASSSTGVYGYTF.

The chain is built from TRBV6-2 or TRBV6-3 and TRBJ2-3; D unresolved. The CDR3 is made up of 13 amino acids. Trimming took 4 bases from V and 0 from J, leaving 5 bases between them. Germline lookup yields CDR1 MNHEY and CDR2 SVGEGT. This CDR3 reads CASSWPSTDTQYF. The CDR3 DNA reads TGTGCCAGCAGTTGGCCTAGCACAGATACGCAGTATTTT.

V is TRBV5-6 and J is TRBJ2-6; TRBD1 agrees at 7 bases. The germline CDR1 and CDR2 sequences are SGHDT and YYEEEE. The CDR3 length is 13 residues. V was clipped by 7 bases and J by 3 bases; unmatched bases: 1. CDR3 residues: CASDRVGANVLTF. The CDR3 nucleotides are TGTGCCAGCGACAGGGTTGGGGCCAACGTCCTGACTTTC.

The chain links TRBV6-5 to TRBJ1-5; 8 bases map to TRBD1. Germline V gene data show CDR1 as MNHEY and CDR2 as SVGAGI. CDR3 length equals 15 residues. Trimming took 5 bases from V and 0 from J; bases not matched to a gene: 3. The CDR3 reads CASSKDRASNQPQHF. The CDR3 region has the DNA TGTGCCAGCAGTAAGGACAGGGCTAGCAATCAGCCCCAGCATTTT.

This clone has a handful of counts. The chain couples TRBV5-1 to TRBJ1-2, with D hard to call. The germline V gene has CDR1 SGHRS and CDR2 YFSETQ. This CDR3 comprises 13 residues. V was shortened by 4 bases and J by 2 bases, with 9 bases between the two germline ends. CDR3 amino acids: CASSADGNYGYTF. The DNA for the CDR3 is TGCGCCAGCAGCGCGGACGGGAACTATGGCTACACCTTC. The variable domain in full, with the rest retrieved from reference TRBV5-1 and TRBJ1-2, is KAGVTQTPRYLIKTRGQQVTLSCSPISGHRSVSWYQQTPGQGLQFLFEYFSETQRNKGNFPGRFSGRQFSNSRSEMNVSTLELGDSALYLCASSADGNYGYTFGSGTRLTVV.

This chain joins TRBV20-1 and TRBJ1-5; D gene uncertain. CDR3 length: 12 residues. V lost 3 bases and J 2 bases, leaving 5 bases between the germline ends. Per the germline V gene, CDR1 is DFQATT and CDR2 is SNEGSKA (reference sequence). CDR3 in amino acids: CSASRGNQPQHF. DNA for the CDR3: TGCAGTGCTAGTCGCGGCAATCAGCCCCAGCATTTT.

The chain is built from TRBV11-1 and TRBJ2-7; D is possibly TRBD1 (5 bases). Trimming took 2 bases from V and 4 from J, leaving 6 bases between them. This CDR3 has 12 amino acids. CDR1 is SGHAT, CDR2 FQDESV, per germline (reference sequence). The CDR3, as DNA: TGTGCCAGCAGCTTAAAGGGGTACGAGCAGTACTTC. Translating gives CASSLKGYEQYF.

The chain links TRBV3-1 (or the pseudogene TRBV3-2) to TRBJ2-3; TRBD2 matches at 8 bases. After removal of 1 base from V and 3 bases from J, the junction contained 3 bases not matched to a gene. The CDR3 covers 15 residues. Germline CDR1 and CDR2: LGHDT and YNNKEL (reference sequence). CDR3 amino acids: CASSQAGGKTDTQYF. In DNA, the CDR3 is TGTGCCAGCAGCCAAGCGGGAGGGAAGACAGATACGCAGTATTTT.

V usage is TRBV2 and J usage is TRBJ1-1; 9 nucleotides align to TRBD1. The CDR3 totals 13 residues. The V and J ends lost 5 bases and 5 bases, in that order; junction bases with no gene match: 3. CDR1 SNHLY and CDR2 FYNNEI come from the germline V gene. This chain's CDR3 is CASSTGGWTEAFF. The CDR3 DNA reads as TGTGCCAGCAGTACAGGGGGCTGGACTGAAGCTTTCTTT.

The J gene is TRBJ2-3, the V gene TRBV18; D is unclear. CDR3 length: 14 amino acids. V lost 3 bases and J lost 1, with 8 bases in between. Per germline, CDR1 KGHSH and CDR2 LQKENI. The CDR3 bases are TGTGCCAGCTCACCCGCGCTCCGCACAGATACGCAGTATTTT. Translation gives CASSPALRTDTQYF.

The V and J genes are TRBV27 and TRBJ1-5; 7 bases map to TRBD1. J was trimmed by 1 base and V by 4 bases; bases with no gene match: 1. The CDR3 extends over 14 amino acids. CDR1 is MNHEY, CDR2 SMNVEV, per germline (reference sequence). The CDR3 region is CASSSQGSNQPQHF. The CDR3 DNA reads as TGTGCCAGCAGTTCACAGGGGAGCAATCAGCCCCAGCATTTT.

This chain connects TRBV5-1 to TRBJ1-6, with TRBD1 identical over 9 bases. CDR1 is SGHRS, CDR2 YFSETQ, per germline. The CDR3 consists of 16 residues. The J segment lost 6 bases and the V segment lost 4 bases, leaving 8 bases of the junction unmatched. CDR3 coding DNA: TGCGCCAGCAGCCTGAGATCGGACAGGGGTAATTCACCCCTCCACTTT. Amino acid sequence: CASSLRSDRGNSPLHF.

The V call is TRBV6-4, the J call TRBJ2-1; 11 bases line up with TRBD2. The germline V gene encodes CDR1 MRHNA and CDR2 SNTAGT. V gave up 5 bases and J gave up 4 bases; unmatched junction bases: 4. The CDR3 extends over 15 amino acids. CDR3 nucleotide sequence: TGTGCCAGCAGTCCGACTAGCGGGGAGTACAATGAGCAGTTCTTC. Encoded protein: CASSPTSGEYNEQFF.

The chain links TRBV10-3 to TRBJ2-3, with 11 positions matching TRBD2. With 10 bases clipped from V and 6 bases from J, the junction kept 6 bases outside the gene matches. This CDR3 is 13 amino acids long. Germline loops: CDR1 ENHRY, CDR2 SYGVKD. The CDR3 loop is CATTSGGGDTQYF. The CDR3 nucleotides are TGTGCCACCACTAGCGGGGGAGGGGATACGCAGTATTTT.

The V call is TRBV18, the J call TRBJ1-4, with D possibly matching TRBD1 (6 bases). Deletions cut 5 bases from V and 0 bases from J, with 10 bases between. CDR1 KGHSH and CDR2 LQKENI come from the germline V gene. The CDR3 extends over 15 amino acids. The CDR3 loop reads CASSYTGSTNEKLFF. Here the CDR3 DNA reads TGTGCCAGCTCATACACAGGGTCAACTAATGAAAAACTGTTTTTT.

The genes are TRBV19 and TRBJ2-7; possible D gene TRBD2, 7 bases. V was pared by 6 bases and J by 3 bases, with 12 bases between. The length of the CDR3 is 13 residues. Looked up from germline, CDR1 is LNHDA and CDR2 is SQIVND (reference sequence). CDR3 sequence: CASRGGAIYEQYF. CDR3 coding DNA: TGTGCCAGTAGAGGGGGGGCGATCTACGAGCAGTACTTC.